This TCR beta chain stems from a study of blood T cell repertoires in COVID-19. Study-wide context: T cells, B-cell-depleted T cells, or PBMCs provided the cDNA or gDNA that served as material.

As handled by the study authors: Estimation of nucleated cell counts was performed using reference gene primer amplification. Libraries were prepared by immunoSEQ multiplex PCR; TCRdb keeps only in-frame clonotypes and omits some of them. V, J and clone size were drawn from that table, and D and trimming were deduced from the DNA. The table includes some 320,000 clones, about 87% detected once. This CDR3 is built from 13 residues. The germline V gene has CDR1 LGHDT and CDR2 YNNKEL (reference sequence). With 0 bases removed from V and 13 bases from J, the gap between germline ends came to 14 bases. This receptor was taken from a woman aged 30 to 39 who had recovered from COVID-19. The chain carries TRBV3-1 (or the pseudogene TRBV3-2) and TRBJ2-3; D call uncertain. The specimen sequenced was PBMCs or T cells enriched from blood (not recorded which). As DNA, the CDR3 is TGTGCCAGCAGCCAAGATTACGGGTTCTATAAGTATTTT. It translates to CASSQDYGFYKYF.